This T cell receptor (beta chain) was identified during a study of glioma-infiltrating T cells. Overall study context: Glioblastomas were WHO grade IV, sampled at first diagnosis; low-grade were grade II. About a million peripheral T cells were targeted at roughly 4- to 11-fold coverage. Study findings and constraints: CDR3 overlap between tissue and blood was very small. Non-neoplastic patients had below-expected tissue-blood divergence, while all gliomas exceeded expectation.

This clonotype was recorded a few times. Its target is unknown. CDR1 and CDR2 from the germline V gene are LGHNA and YSLEER. V was pared by 0 bases and J by 7 bases, with 13 bases between. The CDR3 is made up of 15 amino acids. The iRepertoire nested amplicon-rescue multiplex PCR amplified TCR alpha and beta CDR3s from RNA. Each CDR3 protein gets one entry after TCRdb re-called the multiplex PCR reads with MiXCR. The data hold around 350,000 distinct CDR3 sequences, with 41% observed a single time. This clonotype was obtained from a human donor with low-grade glioma or glioblastoma, undergoing nonglioma brain surgery, or in good health (not recorded which). The chain is built from TRBV4-3 and TRBJ1-5; D is uncertain. The sequenced material came from glioma tissue, nonneoplastic brain tissue, or PBMCs (not recorded which). As DNA, the CDR3 is TGCGCCAGCAGCCAAGATCTGGAAGGGTACCAGCCCCAGCATTTT. Residues: CASSQDLEGYQPQHF.